This TCR beta chain was observed in a study of molecular identifiers for immune sequencing clone quantification. In its sample, this clonotype was seen many times. Using a CD8+CD4-CCR7+CD45RA+ phenotype, naive CD8 T cells were sorted. Bulk libraries came from a prior protocol with listed TCR primers. TCRdb used MiXCR to reprocess the PCR reads, holding one entry per CDR3 protein. Counted here are roughly 93,000 distinct CDR3 sequences, roughly 19% occurring once; the ten biggest clones make up 0.7% to 0.95%. Sample: naive CD8+ T cells from blood, with Jurkat cell RNA spiked in. Described subset: FACS-sorted CD8+CD4-CCR7+CD45RA+ naive T cells. The TCR sequence derives from a human donor in good health. Some libraries in this study had Jurkat cell RNA spiked in.

This chain's CDR3 is CAWSVGPTYEQYF. The DNA for the CDR3 is TGTGCCTGGAGTGTGGGGCCGACCTACGAGCAGTACTTC. The chain is built from TRBV30 and TRBJ2-7; maybe TRBD1 (5 bases). The CDR3 runs 13 residues. Germline V lookup: CDR1 GTSNPN, CDR2 SVGIG (reference sequence). Trimming took off 0 bases at V and 2 bases at J, with 8 bases between the two ends.